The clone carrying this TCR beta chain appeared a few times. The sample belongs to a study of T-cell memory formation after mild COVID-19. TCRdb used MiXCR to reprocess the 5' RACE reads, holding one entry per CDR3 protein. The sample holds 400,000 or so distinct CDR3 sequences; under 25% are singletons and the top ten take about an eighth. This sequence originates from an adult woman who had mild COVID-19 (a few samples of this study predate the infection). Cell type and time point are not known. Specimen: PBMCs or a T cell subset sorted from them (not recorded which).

The CDR3 DNA follows: TGTGCCAGTAGTATGGAACAGTTCTCTGGAAACACCATATATTTT. It is translated as CASSMEQFSGNTIYF. The chain carries TRBV19 and TRBJ1-3; D is undetermined. Trimming took 3 bases from V and 0 from J, leaving 9 bases between them. CDR1 is LNHDA, CDR2 SQIVND, per germline (reference sequence). The CDR3 has 15 residues.